Following are 15 T cell receptor beta chains from one sample sequenced in a study of immune cell composition in non-small cell lung cancer. The method was immunoSEQ multiplex PCR; TCRdb's version includes in-frame clones alone and lacks a portion of them. The sample has just over 7,500 clones, about 78% seen once. The sequencing input was lung tumor tissue. The receptors derive from a human donor with non-small cell lung cancer.

The genes are TRBV5-1 and TRBJ2-7, with 11 nucleotides matching TRBD1. Germline V gene data show CDR1 as SGHRS and CDR2 as YFSETQ. J was trimmed by 6 bases and V by 3 bases; bases with no gene match: 8. CDR3 size: 15 residues. CDR3 DNA: TGCGCCAGCAGCTCATCGGGGACAGGGGGTGCCGAGCAGTACTTC. Its protein product is CASSSSGTGGAEQYF. The whole variable domain, remainder taken from reference TRBV5-1 and TRBJ2-7, is KAGVTQTPRYLIKTRGQQVTLSCSPISGHRSVSWYQQTPGQGLQFLFEYFSETQRNKGNFPGRFSGRQFSNSRSEMNVSTLELGDSALYLCASSSSGTGGAEQYFGPGTRLTVT.

The V gene is TRBV25-1, the J gene TRBJ1-1; D gene ambiguous. Germline V gene data show CDR1 as MGHDK and CDR2 as SYGVNS. The V end was cut by 4 bases, the J end by 7 bases, with 13 bases between. This CDR3 comprises 13 residues. CDR3 sequence: CASSVKRGSEAFF. The CDR3 nucleotides read TGTGCCAGCAGTGTGAAGCGAGGGAGTGAAGCTTTCTTT.

V gene TRBV7-9 combines with J gene TRBJ2-7; D is undetermined. Per the germline V gene, CDR1 is SEHNR and CDR2 is FQNEAQ (reference sequence). V was trimmed by 3 bases and J by 5 bases, leaving 8 bases between them. There are 12 residues in the CDR3. The CDR3 region is CASSFLAHEQYF. For the CDR3, the DNA is TGTGCCAGCAGCTTCCTTGCGCACGAGCAGTACTTC.

The chain couples TRBV7-6 to TRBJ2-7; no clear D. The length of the CDR3 is 16 residues. Trimming stripped 0 bases from V and 0 bases from J, with 12 bases between. Germline CDR1 and CDR2: SGHVS and FNYEAQ. As DNA, the CDR3 is TGTGCCAGCAGCTTAGCGGGGTGGGGTATCTCCTACGAGCAGTACTTC. It yields the protein CASSLAGWGISYEQYF.

The V gene is TRBV2, the J gene TRBJ1-4; possible D gene TRBD1, 6 bases. This CDR3 region has 14 residues. The germline CDR1 and CDR2 sequences are SNHLY and FYNNEI. Trimming removed 4 bases from V and 6 bases from J, with 12 bases in between. The DNA for the CDR3 is TGTGCCAGCAGTGTGGGGGGCTCCGATGAAAAACTGTTTTTT. Translating gives CASSVGGSDEKLFF.

This clone is large in the sample. This rearrangement joins TRBV7-9 to TRBJ1-6; D unresolved. The CDR3 sequence is 12 residues long. The germline V gene has CDR1 SEHNR and CDR2 FQNEAQ (reference sequence). Trimming removed 7 bases from V and 7 bases from J, with 8 bases in between. For the CDR3, the DNA is TGTGCCAGCACCCTTGGGAATTCACCCCTCCACTTT. It encodes CASTLGNSPLHF.

The chain joins TRBV13 to TRBJ2-2; 11 nucleotides align to TRBD2. This CDR3 is built from 15 residues. Germline-derived CDR1 and CDR2 are PRHDT and FYEKMQ (reference sequence). J lost 7 bases, V lost 4 bases, and 5 bases had no gene match. In DNA, the CDR3 is TGTGCCAGCAGCTCGGGACTAGCGGTCGGCGGGGAGCTGTTTTTT. Translating it yields CASSSGLAVGGELFF.

The V and J genes are TRBV4-3 and TRBJ1-1; 7 positions match TRBD1. CDR1 is LGHNA, CDR2 YSLEER, per germline. CDR3 length: 13 amino acids. V shed 5 bases and J 6 bases; nucleotides not matched to a gene: 6. CDR3 sequence reads: CASSYSTGAEAFF. CDR3 sequence (DNA): TGCGCCAGCAGCTACTCTACAGGGGCTGAAGCTTTCTTT.

The chain uses TRBV5-1 and TRBJ1-3; D call uncertain. The V and J ends lost 4 bases and 0 bases respectively, with 8 bases between them. Germline V gene lookup returns CDR1 SGHRS and CDR2 YFSETQ. The CDR3 totals 14 residues. The CDR3 loop reads CASSPWSSGNTIYF. The CDR3 bases are TGCGCCAGCAGCCCCTGGAGCTCTGGAAACACCATATATTTT. Complete variable domain (other parts from reference TRBV5-1 and TRBJ1-3): KAGVTQTPRYLIKTRGQQVTLSCSPISGHRSVSWYQQTPGQGLQFLFEYFSETQRNKGNFPGRFSGRQFSNSRSEMNVSTLELGDSALYLCASSPWSSGNTIYFGEGSWLTVV.

The chain recombines TRBV7-8 with TRBJ2-1; D is unclear. This CDR3 has 12 residues. Germline V gives CDR1 SGHVS, CDR2 FQNEAQ. V was pared by 3 bases and J by 6 bases, with 6 bases between. This CDR3 is CASSFIRNEQFF. CDR3 nucleotide sequence: TGTGCCAGCAGCTTTATTCGCAATGAGCAGTTCTTC.

In its sample, this clone is large. The CDR3 region is CASSPGTGGLPYGYTF. The CDR3 nucleotides read TGCGCCAGCAGCCCGGGGACAGGGGGCCTCCCCTATGGCTACACCTTC. This chain connects TRBV4-1 to TRBJ1-2; 12 bases map to TRBD1. Germline CDR1 is MGHRA and CDR2 is YSYEKL. The CDR3 extends over 16 amino acids. V dropped 4 bases and J dropped 4; count of bases not matched to a gene: 7.

The J gene is TRBJ1-5, the V gene TRBV2, with no clear D. The CDR3 spans 13 residues. Germline V gene data show CDR1 as SNHLY and CDR2 as FYNNEI. Deletions cut 2 bases from V and 6 bases from J, with 8 bases between. CDR3 nucleotide sequence: TGTGCCAGCAGTGAATACGTTAGTCAGCCCCAGCATTTT. It translates to CASSEYVSQPQHF.

The rearrangement joins TRBV2 to TRBJ2-2; D remains unclear. CDR3 length: 15 residues. V lost 1 base, J lost 4 bases, and 10 bases lay in between. The germline CDR1 and CDR2 sequences are SNHLY and FYNNEI. This CDR3 is CASSEDGISTGELFF. The CDR3 nucleotides are TGTGCCAGCAGTGAAGATGGGATTTCCACCGGGGAGCTGTTTTTT.

CDR3 sequence reads: CASSSQRRPADTQYF. The CDR3 region has the DNA TGTGCCAGCAGCTCTCAACGGCGTCCCGCAGATACGCAGTATTTT. This chain uses TRBV4-2 with TRBJ2-3, with D hard to call. Trimming cost V 5 bases and J 4 bases, with 16 bases left between them. The germline V gene has CDR1 LGHNA and CDR2 YNFKEQ. The CDR3 spans 15 residues.

This chain joins TRBV7-2 and TRBJ2-7; 8 bases map to TRBD1. The germline CDR1 and CDR2 sequences are SGHTA and FQGNSA. The CDR3 contains 15 residues. V gave up 1 base and J gave up 2 bases; unmatched junction bases: 4. For the CDR3, the DNA is TGTGCCAGCAGCTTAGATACAGGGGGGACCTACGAGCAGTACTTC. Translation: CASSLDTGGTYEQYF. Using reference TRBV7-2 and TRBJ2-7 for the parts outside the CDR3, the full variable domain is GAGVSQSPSNKVTEKGKDVELRCDPISGHTALYWYRQSLGQGLEFLIYFQGNSAPDKSGLPSDRFSAERTGGSVSTLTIQRTQQEDSAVYLCASSLDTGGTYEQYFGPGTRLTVT.